The TCR beta chain under discussion was sequenced for a study of T cells in Graves' hyperthyroidism and ophthalmopathy. CDR3 length: 19 residues. The V gene end was trimmed by 5 bases and the J gene end by 0 bases; junction bases not matched to a gene: 12. Study conclusions and caveats: In validation, the model predicted ophthalmopathy. These predictions came a median about 6 months before onset. Ophthalmopathy was distinguished from stable hyperthyroidism by 13 V-J signatures.

Those patients with uncontrolled infection, other autoimmune disease, pregnancy or lactation were excluded. It was around 10 ml of fresh peripheral blood that supplied the PBMCs. A note on this clonotype: Its specificity is not known.

It was RNA transcripts that yielded the amplified TCR beta CDR3 regions. The HTBI primer set served for first-round RT-PCR of the TCR CDR3. TCRdb analysed the multiplex PCR reads with MiXCR anew, one entry per CDR3 protein. Of some 580,000 distinct CDR3 sequences listed, roughly 16% are singletons. The chain uses TRBV12-3 or TRBV12-4 and TRBJ2-6, with 8 positions matching TRBD2. This receptor was identified in a woman aged 40-49 years with Graves' ophthalmopathy. Input material: blood. Here the CDR3 reads CASSREGGIPPSGANVLTF. The CDR3 DNA is TGTGCCAGCAGTCGGGAGGGGGGCATACCCCCCTCTGGGGCCAACGTCCTGACTTTC.